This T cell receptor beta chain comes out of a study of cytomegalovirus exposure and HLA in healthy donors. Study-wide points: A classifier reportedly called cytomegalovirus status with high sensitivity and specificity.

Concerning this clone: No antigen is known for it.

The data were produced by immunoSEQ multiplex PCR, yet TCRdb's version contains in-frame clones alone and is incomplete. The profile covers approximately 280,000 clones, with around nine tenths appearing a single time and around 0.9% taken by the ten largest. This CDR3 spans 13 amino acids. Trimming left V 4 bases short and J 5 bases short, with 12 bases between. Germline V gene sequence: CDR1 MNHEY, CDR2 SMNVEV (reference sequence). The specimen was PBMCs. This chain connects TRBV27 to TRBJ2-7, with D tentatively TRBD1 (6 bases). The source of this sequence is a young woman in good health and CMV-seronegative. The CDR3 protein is CASSSRTVHEQYF. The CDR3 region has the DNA TGTGCCAGCAGTTCAAGGACAGTCCACGAGCAGTACTTC.